This T cell receptor beta chain is from a study of T cells in Graves' hyperthyroidism and ophthalmopathy. This clonotype was counted a few times. The germline V gene has CDR1 SGDLS and CDR2 YYNGEE. This CDR3 comprises 17 residues. Trimming cost V 0 bases and J 2 bases; bases outside gene matches: 8. RNA transcripts served as the template for amplifying TCR beta CDR3 regions. The TCR CDR3 was amplified in a first-round RT-PCR using the HTBI primer set. Each CDR3 protein is one row after TCRdb ran MiXCR on the multiplex PCR reads. Of over 250,000 distinct CDR3 sequences in the sample, over 15% are singletons; the top ten hold approximately 57%.

The sample taken for sequencing was blood. The chain couples TRBV9 to TRBJ1-3; 7 nucleotides agree with TRBD1. This TCR derives from a woman aged 60-70 years with Graves' ophthalmopathy. CDR3 loop: CASSVGDSPRTGNTIYF. CDR3 nucleotides: TGTGCCAGCAGCGTAGGGGACAGCCCCCGAACTGGAAACACCATATATTTT. Based on the CDR3 plus reference TRBV9 and TRBJ1-3, the full variable domain is DSGVTQTPKHLITATGQRVTLRCSPRSGDLSVYWYQQSLDQGLQFLIQYYNGEERAKGNILERFSAQQFPDLHSELNLSSLELGDSALYFCASSVGDSPRTGNTIYFGEGSWLTVV.